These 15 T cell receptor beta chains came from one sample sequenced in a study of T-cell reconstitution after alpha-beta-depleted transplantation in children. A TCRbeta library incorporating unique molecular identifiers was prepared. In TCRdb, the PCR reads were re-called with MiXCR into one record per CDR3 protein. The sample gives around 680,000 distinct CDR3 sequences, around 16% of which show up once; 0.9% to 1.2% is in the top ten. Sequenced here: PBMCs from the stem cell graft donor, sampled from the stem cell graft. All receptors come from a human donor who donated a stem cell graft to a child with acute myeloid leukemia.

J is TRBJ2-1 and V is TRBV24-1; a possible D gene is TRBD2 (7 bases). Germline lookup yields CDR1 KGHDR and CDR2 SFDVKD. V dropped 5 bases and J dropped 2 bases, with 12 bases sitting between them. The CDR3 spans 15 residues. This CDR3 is CATSVRGPTYNEQFF. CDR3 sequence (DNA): TGTGCCACCAGTGTGCGGGGGCCCACCTACAATGAGCAGTTCTTC.

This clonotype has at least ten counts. The CDR3 DNA sequence: TGTGCCAGCAGCGCTGACAGCTATGAAAAACTGTTTTTT. Its protein is CASSADSYEKLFF. J is TRBJ1-4 and V is TRBV11-2, with D possibly matching TRBD1 (5 bases). Trimming cost V 5 bases and J 6 bases, with 10 bases left between them. CDR1 and CDR2 from the germline V gene are SGHAT and FQNNGV. The CDR3 runs 13 residues. Based on the CDR3 plus reference TRBV11-2 and TRBJ1-4, the full variable domain is EAGVAQSPRYKIIEKRQSVAFWCNPISGHATLYWYQQILGQGPKLLIQFQNNGVVDDSQLPKDRFSAERLKGVDSTLKIQPAKLEDSAVYLCASSADSYEKLFFGSGTQLSVL.

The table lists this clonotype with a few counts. The CDR3 region has the DNA TGCAGTGCGCGGACGGACAGTTGGCCGGGGATGAACACTGAAGCTTTCTTT. Residues: CSARTDSWPGMNTEAFF. This chain joins TRBV20-1 and TRBJ1-1; TRBD1 might be the D (6 bases). Per germline, CDR1 DFQATT and CDR2 SNEGSKA (reference sequence). V lost 6 bases and J lost 0, with 23 bases in between. The CDR3 totals 17 residues.

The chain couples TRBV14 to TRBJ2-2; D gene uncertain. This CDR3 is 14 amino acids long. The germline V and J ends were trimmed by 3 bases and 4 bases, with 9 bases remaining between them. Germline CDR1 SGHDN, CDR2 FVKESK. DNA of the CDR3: TGTGCCAGCAGCCAGATAATAGGCACCGGGGAGCTGTTTTTT. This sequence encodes CASSQIIGTGELFF.

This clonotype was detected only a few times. The CDR3 loop is CSARVTGTGRMETQYF. The CDR3 nucleotides are TGCAGTGCTAGAGTCACCGGGACAGGGAGGATGGAGACCCAGTACTTC. This chain joins TRBV20-1 and TRBJ2-5, with 9 bases that match TRBD1. The CDR3 runs 16 residues. Germline-derived CDR1 and CDR2 are DFQATT and SNEGSKA (reference sequence). Trimming took 1 base from V and 5 from J; bases not matched to a gene: 11.

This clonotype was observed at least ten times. The CDR3 sequence is CASSQTPEEGDTQYF. In nucleotides, the CDR3 is TGTGCCAGCAGCCAGACACCGGAGGAGGGAGATACGCAGTATTTT. The V gene is TRBV6-1, the J gene TRBJ2-3, with a tentative D call TRBD2 (6 bases). Germline CDR1 reads MNHNS; CDR2 reads SASEGT. The CDR3 contains 15 residues. Trimming left V 6 bases short and J 5 bases short, with 18 bases between.

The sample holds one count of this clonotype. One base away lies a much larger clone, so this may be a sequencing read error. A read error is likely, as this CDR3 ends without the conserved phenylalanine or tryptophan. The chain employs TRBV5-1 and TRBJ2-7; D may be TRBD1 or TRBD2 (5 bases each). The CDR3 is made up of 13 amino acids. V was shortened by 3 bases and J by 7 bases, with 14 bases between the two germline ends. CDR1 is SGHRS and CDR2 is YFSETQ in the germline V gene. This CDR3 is CASSSSGSGEQYI. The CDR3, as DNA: TGCGCCAGCAGCTCCTCAGGGTCGGGGGAGCAGTACATC.

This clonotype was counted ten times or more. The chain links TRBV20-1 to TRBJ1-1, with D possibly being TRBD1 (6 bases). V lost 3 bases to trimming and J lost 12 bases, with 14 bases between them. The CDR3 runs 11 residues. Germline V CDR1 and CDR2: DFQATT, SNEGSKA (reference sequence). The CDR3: CSASGIQGPFF. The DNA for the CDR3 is TGCAGTGCTAGCGGCATACAGGGACCTTTCTTT.

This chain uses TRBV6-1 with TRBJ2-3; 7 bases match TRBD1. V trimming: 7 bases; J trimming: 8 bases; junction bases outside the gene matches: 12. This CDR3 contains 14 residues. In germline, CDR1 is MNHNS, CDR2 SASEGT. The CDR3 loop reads CASKMTGKKSTQYF. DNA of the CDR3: TGTGCCAGCAAAATGACAGGGAAGAAGAGTACGCAGTATTTT.

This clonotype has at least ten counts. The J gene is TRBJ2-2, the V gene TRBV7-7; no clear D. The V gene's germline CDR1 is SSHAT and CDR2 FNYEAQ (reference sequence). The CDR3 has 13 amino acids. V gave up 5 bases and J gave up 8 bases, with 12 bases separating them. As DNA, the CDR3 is TGTGCCAGCAGCCCCCAGCCTGGGGGGGAGCTGTTTTTT. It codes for CASSPQPGGELFF.

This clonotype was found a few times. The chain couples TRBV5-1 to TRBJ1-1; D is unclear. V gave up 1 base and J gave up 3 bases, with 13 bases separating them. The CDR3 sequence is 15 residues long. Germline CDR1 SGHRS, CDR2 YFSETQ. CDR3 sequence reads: CASSLFGVGDTEAFF. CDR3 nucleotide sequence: TGCGCCAGCAGCTTGTTCGGTGTTGGGGACACTGAAGCTTTCTTT.

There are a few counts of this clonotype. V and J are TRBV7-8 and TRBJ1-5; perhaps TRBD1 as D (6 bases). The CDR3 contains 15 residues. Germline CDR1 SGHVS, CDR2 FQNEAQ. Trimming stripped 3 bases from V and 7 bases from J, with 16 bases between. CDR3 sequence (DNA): TGTGCCAGCAGCTTGGAAACAGGGTCTGTCCAGCCCCAGCATTTT. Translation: CASSLETGSVQPQHF. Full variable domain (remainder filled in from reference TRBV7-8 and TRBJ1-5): GAGVSQSPRYKVAKRGQDVALRCDPISGHVSLFWYQQALGQGPEFLTYFQNEAQLDKSGLPSDRFFAERPEGSVSTLKIQRTQQEDSAVYLCASSLETGSVQPQHFGDGTRLSIL.

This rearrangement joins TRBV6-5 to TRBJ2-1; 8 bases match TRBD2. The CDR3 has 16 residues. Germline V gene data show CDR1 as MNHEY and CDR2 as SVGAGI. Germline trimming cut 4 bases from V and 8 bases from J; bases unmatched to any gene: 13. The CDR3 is CASSSIGGGRGYEQFF. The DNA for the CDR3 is TGTGCCAGCAGTTCCATCGGGGGGGGCCGGGGGTATGAGCAGTTCTTC.

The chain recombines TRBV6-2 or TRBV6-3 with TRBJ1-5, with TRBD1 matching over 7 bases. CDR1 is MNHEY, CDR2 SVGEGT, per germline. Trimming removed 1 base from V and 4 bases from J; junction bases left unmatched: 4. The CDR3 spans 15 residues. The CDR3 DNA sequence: TGTGCCAGCAGTTACTGGGACAGTCGGAATCAGCCCCAGCATTTT. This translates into CASSYWDSRNQPQHF.

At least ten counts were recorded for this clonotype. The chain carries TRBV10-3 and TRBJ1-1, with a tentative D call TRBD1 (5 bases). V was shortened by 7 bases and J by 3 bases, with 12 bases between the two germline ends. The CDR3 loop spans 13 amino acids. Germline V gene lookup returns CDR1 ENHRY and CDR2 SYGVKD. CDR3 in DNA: TGTGCCATCAAATCGGCGGGGGACACTGAAGCTTTCTTT. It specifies CAIKSAGDTEAFF.